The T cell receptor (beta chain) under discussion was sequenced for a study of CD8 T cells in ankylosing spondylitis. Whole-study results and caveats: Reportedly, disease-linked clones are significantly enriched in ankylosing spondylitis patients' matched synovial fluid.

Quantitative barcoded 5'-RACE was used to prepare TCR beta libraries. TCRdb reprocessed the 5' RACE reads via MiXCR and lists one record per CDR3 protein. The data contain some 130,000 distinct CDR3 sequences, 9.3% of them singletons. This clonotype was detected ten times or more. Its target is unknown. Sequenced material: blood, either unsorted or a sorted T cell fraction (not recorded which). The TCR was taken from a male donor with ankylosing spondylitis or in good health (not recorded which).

DNA for the CDR3: TGTGCCAGCAGTTTATGGGACAGGGGGACTGAAGCTTTCTTT. Protein sequence: CASSLWDRGTEAFF. The chain employs TRBV27 and TRBJ1-1; 11 bases line up with TRBD1. Per the germline V gene, CDR1 is MNHEY and CDR2 is SMNVEV (reference sequence). Trimming at V came to 1 base and at J to 5 bases, leaving 0 bases not matched to a gene. This CDR3 has 14 residues.